This T cell receptor beta chain derives from a study of human T cells and chemical hapten exposure. Study-wide context: Chiefly women, the patients showed alopecia areata, totalis or universalis.

This clonotype was observed at least ten times. No antigen is known for it. Study findings and constraints: In comparison with controls, expanded TCRs gave rise to a significantly larger number of large CDR3 similarity clusters.

The time point: patch test 2, 6 weeks after DPC sensitization. Described treatment: therapeutic diphenylcyclopropenone sensitization with weekly scalp DPC. Researchers sampled blood before each patch test went on. The CDR3 extends over 16 amino acids. Germline CDR1 reads MNHEY; CDR2 reads SVGEGT. The V end was cut by 5 bases, the J end by 4 bases, with 20 bases between. What the library attached to individual cDNA molecules were unique molecular identifiers. TCRdb ran MiXCR on the RACE reads and lists one entry per CDR3 protein. The sample holds roughly 92,000 distinct CDR3 sequences, roughly 10% seen once.

This chain connects TRBV6-2 or TRBV6-3 to TRBJ2-5, with D hard to call. This clonotype was obtained from a woman aged 40-49 years with alopecia areata. Some clones in this sample may be carry-over from other donors' samples. The specimen was whole blood, collected in connection with sensitization to the hapten diphenylcyclopropenone (DPC). CDR3 coding DNA: TGTGCCAGCAGTGTTCTCTACCGGTCGGGTCGAGAGACCCAGTACTTC. Translated, it gives CASSVLYRSGRETQYF.